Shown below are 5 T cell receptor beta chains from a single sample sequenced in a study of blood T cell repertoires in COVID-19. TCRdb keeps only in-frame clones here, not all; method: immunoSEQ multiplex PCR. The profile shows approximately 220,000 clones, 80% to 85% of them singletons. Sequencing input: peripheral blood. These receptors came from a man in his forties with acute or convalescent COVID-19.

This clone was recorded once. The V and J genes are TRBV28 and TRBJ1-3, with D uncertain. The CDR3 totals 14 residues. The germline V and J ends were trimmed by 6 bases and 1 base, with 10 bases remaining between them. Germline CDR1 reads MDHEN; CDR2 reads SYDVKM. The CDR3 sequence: CASSQRDSGNTIYF. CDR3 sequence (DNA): TGTGCCAGCAGCCAACGGGATTCTGGAAACACCATATATTTT.

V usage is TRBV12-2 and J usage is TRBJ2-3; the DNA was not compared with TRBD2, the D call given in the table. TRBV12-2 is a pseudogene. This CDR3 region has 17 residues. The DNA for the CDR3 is TGTGCAAGTCGCTTCGCCCGGACTAGCGGGAGGACAGATACGCAGTATTTT. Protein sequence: CASRFARTSGRTDTQYF.

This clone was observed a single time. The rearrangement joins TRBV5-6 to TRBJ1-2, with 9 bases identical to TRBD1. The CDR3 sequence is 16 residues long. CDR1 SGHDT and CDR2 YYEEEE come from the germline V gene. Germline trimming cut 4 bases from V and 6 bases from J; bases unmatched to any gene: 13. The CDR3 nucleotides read TGTGCCAGCAGCCACTTTTACAGGGGGCGCACGAATGGCTACACCTTC. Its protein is CASSHFYRGRTNGYTF.

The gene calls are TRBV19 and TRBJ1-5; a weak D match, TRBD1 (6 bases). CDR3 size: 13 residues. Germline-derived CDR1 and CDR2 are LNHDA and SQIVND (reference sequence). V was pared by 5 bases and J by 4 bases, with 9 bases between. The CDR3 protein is CASSPGQNQPQHF. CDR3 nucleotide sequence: TGTGCCAGTAGTCCGGGACAAAATCAGCCCCAGCATTTT.

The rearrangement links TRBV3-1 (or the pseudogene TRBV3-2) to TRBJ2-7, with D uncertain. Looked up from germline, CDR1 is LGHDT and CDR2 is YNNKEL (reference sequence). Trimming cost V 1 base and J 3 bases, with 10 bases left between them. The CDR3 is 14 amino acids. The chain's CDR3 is CASSQGGKDYEQYF. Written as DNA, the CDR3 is TGTGCCAGCAGCCAAGGCGGCAAAGACTACGAGCAGTACTTC.